The next 26 T cell receptor beta chains were all read from a single sample in a study of T cell responses to AZD1222 COVID-19 vaccine (dated by TCRdb to about 2021). The sample's time point, from its label and the paper: baseline before first vaccination. Library creation used the immunoSEQ multiplex PCR assay. Not all clones reach the TCRdb copy of this immuneACCESS table, which keeps in-frame sequences only. Checked studies attribute under half of the gap to unresolved V genes and leave the rest unexplained. The sample table holds some 130,000 clones, of which about 90% were seen once. The top ten clonotypes cover under 2.5% of the sample. Sequenced material: peripheral blood, taken on day 0 of AZD1222 vaccination. The origin of the receptors is an adult in good health.

This chain joins TRBV11-2 and TRBJ2-5; TRBD2 aligns across 11 bases. The CDR3 sequence is 16 residues long. CDR1 is SGHAT and CDR2 is FQNNGV in the germline V gene. Trimming cost V 8 bases and J 5 bases; bases outside gene matches: 13. This CDR3 is CASGGVSGRAGETQYF. The CDR3 region has the DNA TGTGCCAGCGGCGGGGTTAGCGGGAGGGCTGGGGAGACCCAGTACTTC.

This chain uses TRBV6-1 with TRBJ2-7; possible D gene TRBD2, 5 bases. CDR1 MNHNS and CDR2 SASEGT come from the germline V gene. The V end lost 2 bases, the J end lost 2 bases, and 13 bases lay between the germline ends. The CDR3 extends over 15 amino acids. CDR3 nucleotide sequence: TGTGCCAGCAGTGAATCTAGCCGTGGGCCCTACGAGCAGTACTTC. Encoded protein: CASSESSRGPYEQYF.

The V gene is TRBV5-4, the J gene TRBJ1-1; tentatively, D is TRBD1 (5 bases). Germline V gene data show CDR1 as SGHNT and CDR2 as YYREEE (reference sequence). The CDR3 runs to 17 residues. V was cut by 4 bases and J by 4 bases, with 23 bases left in between. The CDR3 nucleotides are TGTGCCAGCAGCCCCGGGCGGGGGGGGAAGGGAAGCACTGAAGCTTTCTTT. Protein sequence: CASSPGRGGKGSTEAFF.

The chain couples TRBV11-2 to TRBJ1-5; D is possibly TRBD1 (6 bases). Trimming cost V 2 bases and J 7 bases, with 15 bases left between them. This CDR3 region has 15 residues. The germline CDR1 and CDR2 sequences are SGHAT and FQNNGV. CDR3 sequence: CASSLTFGGGQPQHF. The DNA of the CDR3 is TGTGCCAGCAGCTTAACGTTCGGGGGCGGACAGCCCCAGCATTTT.

The rearrangement uses TRBV19 and TRBJ1-6, with D unresolved. CDR3 size: 13 residues. CDR1 LNHDA and CDR2 SQIVND come from the germline V gene (reference sequence). V lost 9 bases to trimming and J lost 8 bases, with 14 bases between them. The CDR3 DNA reads TGTGCCAGCCGATCAGACAACCATTCACCCCTCCACTTT. It is translated as CASRSDNHSPLHF.

The chain is built from TRBV2 and TRBJ1-2, with 7 nucleotides matching TRBD1. The CDR3 is 13 amino acids. Per the germline V gene, CDR1 is SNHLY and CDR2 is FYNNEI. J lost 5 bases, V lost 6 bases, and 6 bases had no gene match. The CDR3 is CASSLQGNYGYTF. The CDR3 DNA sequence: TGTGCCAGCAGCCTACAGGGGAATTATGGCTACACCTTC. Together with reference TRBV2 and TRBJ1-2, the CDR3 gives the full variable domain: EPEVTQTPSHQVTQMGQEVILRCVPISNHLYFYWYRQILGQKVEFLVSFYNNEISEKSEIFDDQFSVERPDGSNFTLKIRSTKLEDSAMYFCASSLQGNYGYTFGSGTRLTVV.

The genes are TRBV7-2 and TRBJ1-1, with TRBD1 matching 9 bases. Germline V lookup: CDR1 SGHTA, CDR2 FQGNSA. This CDR3 has 17 residues. V was clipped by 4 bases and J by 1 base; unmatched bases: 10. The CDR3: CASSSVPGQGSNTEAFF. As DNA, the CDR3 is TGTGCCAGCAGCTCGGTCCCGGGACAGGGATCGAACACTGAAGCTTTCTTT. The full variable domain, with the rest looked up from reference TRBV7-2 and TRBJ1-1, is GAGVSQSPSNKVTEKGKDVELRCDPISGHTALYWYRQSLGQGLEFLIYFQGNSAPDKSGLPSDRFSAERTGGSVSTLTIQRTQQEDSAVYLCASSSVPGQGSNTEAFFGQGTRLTVV.

V gene TRBV28 combines with J gene TRBJ2-2; possible D gene TRBD2, 6 bases. Trimming shortened V by 5 bases and J by 4 bases, and 11 bases separated the two germline ends. This CDR3 comprises 14 residues. In germline, CDR1 is MDHEN, CDR2 SYDVKM. The CDR3 bases are TGTGCCAGCAGTGGGACTTTCCTCACCGGGGAGCTGTTTTTT. Its translation: CASSGTFLTGELFF.

V gene TRBV4-1 combines with J gene TRBJ1-2; 8 positions agree with TRBD1. Germline V gene sequence: CDR1 MGHRA, CDR2 YSYEKL. The J segment lost 4 bases and the V segment lost 1 base, leaving 5 bases of the junction unmatched. This CDR3 spans 15 amino acids. CDR3 sequence reads: CASSQGDRFGYGYTF. The CDR3 nucleotides read TGCGCCAGCAGCCAAGGGGACAGGTTTGGCTATGGCTACACCTTC.

A single count supports this clone. The chain links TRBV29-1 to TRBJ1-1; 7 bases agree with TRBD1. The germline V gene encodes CDR1 SQVTM and CDR2 ANQGSEA. CDR3 length: 14 residues. The junction had 8 bases not matched to a gene; V was cut back by 6 bases and J by 1 base. DNA for the CDR3: TGCAGCGTGAGGAGACAGGGTACGAACACTGAAGCTTTCTTT. This encodes CSVRRQGTNTEAFF.

The chain links TRBV27 to TRBJ1-2, with unresolved D. Germline loops: CDR1 MNHEY, CDR2 SMNVEV (reference sequence). V was shortened by 2 bases and J by 1 base, with 5 bases between the two germline ends. The CDR3 consists of 13 residues. CDR3 loop: CASSLTFNYGYTF. DNA for the CDR3: TGTGCCAGCAGTTTAACATTTAACTATGGCTACACCTTC.

The chain employs TRBV27 and TRBJ1-6; TRBD1 matches at 7 bases. Germline values: CDR1 MNHEY, CDR2 SMNVEV (reference sequence). The CDR3 runs 15 residues. J gave up 8 bases and V 3 bases, and 7 bases lay outside the gene matches. CDR3 sequence: CASSFRTGGDSPLHF. The CDR3 DNA reads TGTGCCAGCAGTTTTAGGACAGGTGGGGATTCACCCCTCCACTTT.

The V call is TRBV20-1, the J call TRBJ2-1; no definite D call. The CDR3 runs to 11 residues. From germline, CDR1 is DFQATT and CDR2 SNEGSKA (reference sequence). Trimming left V 3 bases short and J 16 bases short, with 16 bases between. The CDR3 bases are TGCAGTGCTAGTAAGCCTAGGGTCTTATTCTTC. Protein product: CSASKPRVLFF.

This clone was recorded a few times. The chain links TRBV10-3 to TRBJ1-5; D gene unclear. Germline assignment: CDR1 ENHRY and CDR2 SYGVKD. The CDR3 spans 15 residues. V was pared by 6 bases and J by 4 bases, with 16 bases between. CDR3 protein: CAIRNTDGENQPQHF. The CDR3 region has the DNA TGTGCCATCAGAAACACGGACGGGGAGAATCAGCCCCAGCATTTT.

CDR3 DNA sequence: TGTGCCAGCAGTTACATGGCACTTGACCCCCGGACAGGGGACTATGGCTACACCTTC. Encoded protein: CASSYMALDPRTGDYGYTF. V and J are TRBV6-2 or TRBV6-3 and TRBJ1-2, with 9 positions matching TRBD1. The ends lost 2 bases at V and 3 bases at J; junction bases unmatched: 16. The germline gives CDR1 MNHEY, CDR2 SVGEGT. The CDR3 is 19 amino acids.

The J gene is TRBJ2-2, the V gene TRBV5-1, with 7 nucleotides matching TRBD1. Germline loops: CDR1 SGHRS, CDR2 YFSETQ. The CDR3 has 16 amino acids. V lost 3 bases and J lost 1; bases outside the gene matches: 6. The CDR3 sequence is CASSWRTGENTGELFF. For the CDR3, the DNA is TGCGCCAGCAGCTGGAGGACAGGCGAGAACACCGGGGAGCTGTTTTTT.

The chain is built from TRBV4-1 and TRBJ1-2; 11 positions agree with TRBD1. Germline CDR1 and CDR2: MGHRA and YSYEKL. CDR3 size: 18 residues. Unmatched junction bases numbered 11, after V lost 2 bases and J lost 3 bases. For the CDR3, the DNA is TGCGCCAGCAGCCAAAATATACCGGGACAGGGGGGCGACTATGGCTACACCTTC. Amino acid sequence: CASSQNIPGQGGDYGYTF.

The genes are TRBV11-2 and TRBJ2-7; TRBD1 aligns across 8 bases. Trimming cost V 5 bases and J 0 bases; bases outside gene matches: 18. Germline V CDR1 and CDR2: SGHAT, FQNNGV. This CDR3 has 19 amino acids. The CDR3 nucleotides read TGTGCCAGCAGCCCGACGGGACAGGTCCCGAGGGGAAGCTCCTACGAGCAGTACTTC. It is translated as CASSPTGQVPRGSSYEQYF.

Concerning this clone itself: Germline and junction disagree at one end, which may indicate a read error. The rearrangement uses TRBV29-1 and TRBJ1-5; D ambiguous. The CDR3 sequence is 15 residues long. The V gene's germline CDR1 is SQVTM and CDR2 ANQGSEA. The CDR3 loop is CSVADGWLGNRPQHF. The DNA of the CDR3 is TGCAGCGTGGCTGACGGTTGGTTGGGCAATCGGCCCCAGCATTTT.

The chain has TRBV6-6 and TRBJ1-2; D is undetermined. Germline CDR1 MNHNY, CDR2 SVGAGI (reference sequence). The CDR3 runs to 16 residues. V was cut by 5 bases and J by 0 bases, with 16 bases left in between. The CDR3 reads CASSHGSEVSNYGYTF. The CDR3, as DNA: TGTGCCAGCAGTCACGGGTCCGAAGTATCTAACTATGGCTACACCTTC.

CDR3 amino acids: CASSLLAGVLLETQYF. The CDR3 DNA is TGTGCCAGCAGTTTACTAGCGGGAGTATTGTTGGAGACCCAGTACTTC. The chain links TRBV28 to TRBJ2-5; 10 nucleotides align to TRBD2. This CDR3 is built from 16 residues. CDR1 is MDHEN, CDR2 SYDVKM, per germline. V lost 2 bases and J lost 5; bases outside the gene matches: 8.

The V and J genes are TRBV10-3 and TRBJ1-6; 7 bases agree with TRBD1. Germline CDR1 and CDR2: ENHRY and SYGVKD. This CDR3 has 15 residues. V trimming: 10 bases; J trimming: 6 bases; junction bases outside the gene matches: 12. The CDR3 DNA follows: TGTGCCACCATGGCCCCGGGACAGAGTAATTCACCCCTCCACTTT. Its protein is CATMAPGQSNSPLHF.

In this sample, this clone turned up once. The chain is built from TRBV9 and TRBJ1-2, with D uncertain. The CDR3 is made up of 15 amino acids. CDR1 is SGDLS and CDR2 is YYNGEE in the germline V gene. V lost 4 bases and J 0 bases, leaving 13 bases between the germline ends. The DNA for the CDR3 is TGTGCCAGCAGCCCGATACTTCTTACTAACTATGGCTACACCTTC. It translates to CASSPILLTNYGYTF.

The V and J genes are TRBV27 and TRBJ2-7, with 9 bases aligning to TRBD2. CDR1 is MNHEY, CDR2 SMNVEV, per germline (reference sequence). V gave up 5 bases and J gave up 7 bases; unmatched junction bases: 12. The CDR3 is 15 amino acids. The CDR3 nucleotides are TGTGCCAGCAGTATCCGTAGCGGGGGAAAAGGGGAGCAGTACTTC. Its translation: CASSIRSGGKGEQYF.

The V gene is TRBV6-6, the J gene TRBJ1-1; 7 positions agree with TRBD1. Per the germline V gene, CDR1 is MNHNY and CDR2 is SVGAGI (reference sequence). With V trimmed by 6 bases and J by 4 bases, 5 bases remained unmatched. The CDR3 has 13 residues. In nucleotides, the CDR3 is TGTGCCAGCAGGGATCAGGGGGGCACTGAAGCTTTCTTT. As protein: CASRDQGGTEAFF.

This clone was observed a single time. The chain joins TRBV9 to TRBJ2-3, with D hard to call. The germline V gene encodes CDR1 SGDLS and CDR2 YYNGEE. V dropped 7 bases and J dropped 2 bases, with 17 bases sitting between them. This CDR3 comprises 15 residues. The CDR3 region has the DNA TGTGCCAGCTCGTTAAGCCAGTTAATCACAGATACGCAGTATTTT. It codes for CASSLSQLITDTQYF.